One and the same sample provided the 17 T cell receptor beta chains below, sequenced in a study of blood T cell repertoires in COVID-19 (dated by TCRdb to the early 2020s). The receptor library was made with the immunoSEQ multiplex PCR assay. The clones in this table, taken by TCRdb from immuneACCESS, are in-frame only. Not every clone is retained; where verified, under half of the shortfall comes from an unresolved V gene, and the cause of the rest is unknown. The sample records roughly 400,000 clones, about nine tenths of which are singletons. The top ten clones comprise just over 0.85% of the sample. The sequencing sample was made of PBMCs or T cells enriched from blood (not recorded which). The receptors derive from a woman aged 35 to 49 who had been exposed to COVID-19.

For the CDR3, the DNA is TGCAGTGCTAGTGACAGGGGGCAGTACTATGGCTACACCTTC. The encoded protein is CSASDRGQYYGYTF. The chain combines TRBV20-1 with TRBJ1-2, with 10 positions matching TRBD1. V lost 3 bases to trimming and J lost 3 bases; unmatched junction nucleotides: 4. The CDR3 contains 14 residues. Germline CDR1 reads DFQATT; CDR2 reads SNEGSKA (reference sequence).

The rearrangement links TRBV30 to TRBJ1-5; D is perhaps TRBD1 (5 bases). V lost 1 base to trimming and J lost 2 bases, with 15 bases between them. In germline, CDR1 is GTSNPN, CDR2 SVGIG (reference sequence). The CDR3 is made up of 16 amino acids. This chain's CDR3 is CAWSEVGGIGNQPQHF. As DNA, the CDR3 is TGTGCCTGGAGTGAGGTGGGGGGAATTGGCAATCAGCCCCAGCATTTT.

This sequence joins TRBV5-4 and TRBJ2-1; D perhaps matches TRBD1 (5 bases). This CDR3 has 14 residues. CDR1 is SGHNT and CDR2 is YYREEE in the germline V gene (reference sequence). Trimming cost V 9 bases and J 8 bases, with 21 bases left between them. The CDR3 DNA reads as TGTGCCACCTCCCCCCAGGGCAGCAAAGATGAGCAGTTCTTC. Its protein is CATSPQGSKDEQFF.

The genes are TRBV7-3 and TRBJ2-7; 8 bases map to TRBD2. V was pared by 1 base and J by 7 bases, with 18 bases of the junction left unmatched. CDR1 and CDR2 (germline): SGHTA, FQGTGA. The CDR3 is 18 residues long. CDR3 DNA: TGTGCCAGCAGCTTAAACCCGGTCGGGAGGGCCCTTACGGGAGAGCAGTACTTC. As protein: CASSLNPVGRALTGEQYF.

The chain links TRBV6-1 to TRBJ2-7; possible D gene TRBD2, 6 bases. Trimming removed 2 bases from V and 6 bases from J, with 20 bases in between. Germline CDR1 is MNHNS and CDR2 is SASEGT. The CDR3 covers 16 residues. The CDR3 DNA is TGTGCCAGCAGTGAAAGTTTTGGGTGGATCGGGGGCGAGCAGTACTTC. Residues: CASSESFGWIGGEQYF.

The gene calls are TRBV7-2 and TRBJ1-5; 9 bases are shared with TRBD1. Losses at the gene ends were 5 bases for V and 2 bases for J; bases not matched to a gene: 4. Germline V gene data show CDR1 as SGHTA and CDR2 as FQGNSA. CDR3 length: 15 amino acids. Here the CDR3 reads CASSATGGRNQPQHF. The CDR3, as DNA: TGTGCCAGCAGCGCGACAGGGGGGCGCAATCAGCCCCAGCATTTT.

V usage is TRBV7-9 and J usage is TRBJ2-1, with D maybe TRBD1 (5 bases). CDR1 and CDR2 from the germline V gene are SEHNR and FQNEAQ (reference sequence). The CDR3 runs to 15 residues. Trimming pared 3 bases from V and 3 bases from J, leaving 12 bases between. The CDR3 protein is CASSLGRAIYNEQFF. The CDR3 DNA sequence: TGTGCCAGCAGCTTGGGCAGGGCAATCTACAATGAGCAGTTCTTC.

The V call is TRBV7-2, the J call TRBJ1-5, with a possible D match to TRBD1 (5 bases). The V end lost 5 bases, the J end lost 4 bases, and 12 bases lay between the germline ends. This CDR3 is built from 14 residues. From germline, CDR1 is SGHTA and CDR2 FQGNSA. This CDR3 is CASSPRRVNQPQHF. CDR3 sequence (DNA): TGTGCCAGCAGCCCACGCAGGGTGAATCAGCCCCAGCATTTT.

Written as DNA, the CDR3 is TGCGCCAGCAGCTTGCGGACTAGCGGGGGGGCCGTTCTTTACAATGAGCAGTTCTTC. Its translation: CASSLRTSGGAVLYNEQFF. The chain recombines TRBV5-1 with TRBJ2-1, with TRBD2 identical over 15 bases. After removal of 1 base from V and 4 bases from J, the junction contained 9 bases not matched to a gene. Per the germline V gene, CDR1 is SGHRS and CDR2 is YFSETQ. The CDR3 runs 19 residues.

This sequence joins TRBV5-1 and TRBJ2-2; D is ambiguous. With 6 bases removed from V and 0 bases from J, the gap between germline ends came to 12 bases. The CDR3 is 15 amino acids. Looked up from germline, CDR1 is SGHRS and CDR2 is YFSETQ. The DNA for the CDR3 is TGCGCCAGCAAGACTGGAAGTACGAACACCGGGGAGCTGTTTTTT. Translation gives CASKTGSTNTGELFF.

The genes are TRBV20-1 and TRBJ2-3; 7 bases map to TRBD2. V trimming: 3 bases; J trimming: 2 bases; junction bases outside the gene matches: 8. The CDR3 is made up of 15 amino acids. Germline values: CDR1 DFQATT, CDR2 SNEGSKA (reference sequence). CDR3 sequence: CSASAWLADTDTQYF. In nucleotides, the CDR3 is TGCAGTGCTAGTGCATGGCTAGCGGACACAGATACGCAGTATTTT.

This clone was found once. The V and J genes are TRBV30 and TRBJ1-6, with TRBD1 matching 7 bases. Trimming removed 5 bases from V and 6 bases from J; junction bases left unmatched: 7. Germline values: CDR1 GTSNPN, CDR2 SVGIG (reference sequence). The CDR3 consists of 14 residues. The CDR3 DNA is TGTGCCTGGCATGCAGGGGGACGTAATTCACCCCTCCACTTT. Its protein is CAWHAGGRNSPLHF. Variable domain in full (rest from reference TRBV30 and TRBJ1-6): SQTIHQWPATLVQPVGSPLSLECTVEGTSNPNLYWYRQAAGRGLQLLFYSVGIGQISSEVPQNLSASRPQDRQFILSSKKLLLSDSGFYLCAWHAGGRNSPLHFGNGTRLTVT.

V and J are TRBV30 and TRBJ1-2; 8 bases fit TRBD1. Trimming took 5 bases from V and 2 from J; bases not matched to a gene: 4. Germline V gene data show CDR1 as GTSNPN and CDR2 as SVGIG (reference sequence). CDR3 length equals 13 residues. The CDR3 spells CAWRTGINYGYTF. The CDR3 DNA follows: TGTGCCTGGCGGACAGGGATCAACTATGGCTACACCTTC.

The V and J genes are TRBV7-6 and TRBJ2-3, with 9 bases lining up with TRBD2. From germline, CDR1 is SGHVS and CDR2 FNYEAQ. Unmatched junction bases numbered 1, after V lost 3 bases and J lost 0 bases. The CDR3 is 15 residues long. The CDR3 DNA sequence: TGTGCCAGCAGCTTGCTAGCGGGGAGCACAGATACGCAGTATTTT. Protein product: CASSLLAGSTDTQYF.

The chain employs TRBV7-8 and TRBJ2-1, with D possibly being TRBD1 (6 bases). Germline CDR1 reads SGHVS; CDR2 reads FQNEAQ. The CDR3 has 15 amino acids. V was clipped by 2 bases and J by 6 bases, with 14 bases between them. The chain's CDR3 is CASSLIQGVGNEQFF. In DNA form, the CDR3 reads TGTGCCAGCAGCTTAATACAGGGAGTGGGCAATGAGCAGTTCTTC. The full variable domain, completed using reference TRBV7-8 and TRBJ2-1, is GAGVSQSPRYKVAKRGQDVALRCDPISGHVSLFWYQQALGQGPEFLTYFQNEAQLDKSGLPSDRFFAERPEGSVSTLKIQRTQQEDSAVYLCASSLIQGVGNEQFFGPGTRLTVL.

This chain uses TRBV12-3 or TRBV12-4 with TRBJ2-3; D is undetermined. V was clipped by 6 bases and J by 6 bases, with 10 bases between them. The CDR3 covers 12 residues. The CDR3 nucleotides are TGTGCCAGCAGCGACCGAGGTGATACGCAGTATTTT. This codes for CASSDRGDTQYF.

The chain couples TRBV19 to TRBJ1-5; 8 bases agree with TRBD1. CDR3 size: 15 residues. Germline V CDR1 and CDR2: LNHDA, SQIVND (reference sequence). J was trimmed by 6 bases and V by 4 bases; bases with no gene match: 8. DNA of the CDR3: TGTGCCAGTAGTACCGGGACAGGCTTAGGTCAGCCCCAGCATTTT. Its protein product is CASSTGTGLGQPQHF.